This T cell receptor (beta chain) was documented in a study of blood T cells in healthy people across ages. The study, taken as a whole, reports: Diversity figures derived from one million T cells were judged to underestimate the true value. The study found TCR beta diversity correlated strongly with naive T cell percentage.

This clonotype was observed a handful of times. Its matching antigen is unknown. Together with a sample-barcoded 5' primer, a J-beta primer mix was included in a second PCR lasting about 7 to 11 cycles. One entry per CDR3 protein, called by TCRdb with MiXCR from the 5' RACE reads. This sample has around 800,000 distinct CDR3 sequences, with approximately 44% found just once. Peripheral blood was drawn, ten milliliters per donor. Trimming cost V 5 bases and J 7 bases; bases outside gene matches: 10. Germline values: CDR1 SGHAT, CDR2 FQNNGV. The CDR3 sequence is 16 residues long. This receptor was taken from a man between 60 and 75 years old in good health. The genes are TRBV11-2 and TRBJ2-2; TRBD1 matches at 10 bases. Specimen: blood. The CDR3 here is CASSARDRGYVGELFF. The DNA for the CDR3 is TGTGCCAGCAGCGCCCGGGACAGGGGTTACGTCGGGGAGCTGTTTTTT.